This T cell receptor beta chain emerged from a study of beta chain features in type 1 diabetes. Notes on this clone: No antigen is known for it.

Per donor, one heparinised blood draw averaged about 116 mL. The CDR3 is 12 residues long. J was trimmed by 15 bases and V by 3 bases; bases with no gene match: 7. CDR1 is PRHDT, CDR2 FYEKMQ, per germline (reference sequence). Study findings and constraints: Moderate yet significant TCRB CDR3 shortening was seen in Type 1 diabetes patients in all four CD4+ subsets. PCR might preferentially amplify shorter templates, equally in patients and controls. Diminished insertions and augmented deletions at VDJ junctions characterized type 1 diabetes patients.

Of the isolated RNA, all was reverse transcribed, and so the sequenced material was expressed TCRB transcripts. Only in-frame clones appear in the TCRdb table, and some are missing; sequencing was by immunoSEQ multiplex PCR. The data show about 160,000 clones, 7% to 9.5% seen once. What was sequenced was central memory CD4+ T cells from blood. This receptor was taken from a woman aged 30 to 39 with type 1 diabetes. This chain links TRBV13 with TRBJ2-3, with 9 nucleotides matching TRBD2. In nucleotides, the CDR3 is TGTGCCAGCAGCTTTTCCGGGACTAGCTGTTATTTT. Translation gives CASSFSGTSCYF. The full variable domain, completed using reference TRBV13 and TRBJ2-3, is AAGVIQSPRHLIKEKRETATLKCYPIPRHDTVYWYQQGPGQDPQFLISFYEKMQSDKGSIPDRFSAQQFSDYHSELNMSSLELGDSALYFCASSFSGTSCYFGPGTRLTVL.